The 20 T cell receptor beta chains presented below share a single source sample, sequenced in a study of blood T cells in healthy people across ages. Using a J-beta primer mix together with a sample-barcoded 5' primer, a second PCR was run for about 6 to 11 cycles. Using its own MiXCR run on the 5' RACE reads, TCRdb lists one record per CDR3 protein. The table shows 1.4 million to 1.5 million distinct CDR3 sequences, with around 42% occurring only once. Sequencing was performed on blood. The receptors here all came from a woman between 18 and 30 years old in good health.

This clonotype has more than one count but fewer than ten. This chain uses TRBV5-1 with TRBJ2-3; 7 bases agree with TRBD2. CDR1 SGHRS and CDR2 YFSETQ come from the germline V gene. V was clipped by 0 bases and J by 4 bases; unmatched bases: 5. This CDR3 is built from 15 residues. Written as DNA, the CDR3 is TGCGCCAGCAGCTTGGGGGCGGGAGTCGCAGATACGCAGTATTTT. Its translation: CASSLGAGVADTQYF.

This clonotype was seen only a few times. The genes are TRBV5-1 and TRBJ2-1, with 8 bases matching TRBD1. Losses at the gene ends were 0 bases for V and 7 bases for J; bases not matched to a gene: 6. The length of the CDR3 is 15 residues. Germline V CDR1 and CDR2: SGHRS, YFSETQ. The CDR3 region has the DNA TGCGCCAGCAGCTTGGCTAATTACAGGGGGAATGAGCAGTTCTTC. Translating it yields CASSLANYRGNEQFF.

Concerning this clonotype: One junction end disagrees with the germline gene, perhaps due to a read error. The rearrangement uses TRBV2 and TRBJ1-2, with TRBD1 identical over 7 bases. CDR1 and CDR2 (germline): SNHLY, FYNNEI. The CDR3 totals 13 residues. CDR3 region: CASSEVTGKGYTF. DNA for the CDR3: TGTGCCAGCAGCGAAGTGACAGGGAAAGGCTACACCTTC.

V gene TRBV5-1 combines with J gene TRBJ1-4; TRBD1 aligns across 10 bases. The J segment lost 6 bases and the V segment lost 4 bases, leaving 12 bases of the junction unmatched. Germline V gives CDR1 SGHRS, CDR2 YFSETQ. This CDR3 has 17 amino acids. Written as DNA, the CDR3 is TGCGCCAGCAGCACCGGGACAGGGGTCTTGGGTTATGAAAAACTGTTTTTT. Protein product: CASSTGTGVLGYEKLFF.

This clonotype was found a few times. J is TRBJ2-1 and V is TRBV6-2 or TRBV6-3; no clear D gene. The CDR3 runs 16 residues. Between the trimmed V and J ends, which lost 1 base and 0 bases, there was a span of 10 bases. Per the germline V gene, CDR1 is MNHEY and CDR2 is SVGEGT. The CDR3 nucleotides read TGTGCCAGCAGTTACTTTGACTTGAGCTCCTACAATGAGCAGTTCTTC. Its translation: CASSYFDLSSYNEQFF.

The chain carries TRBV2 and TRBJ2-4; no reliable D call. Per germline, CDR1 SNHLY and CDR2 FYNNEI. The V end lost 5 bases, the J end lost 13 bases, and 18 bases lay between the germline ends. The CDR3 is 13 residues long. As DNA, the CDR3 is TGTGCCAGCAGTATAGGCGTGGGCCTGGAGCAGTACTTC. Protein: CASSIGVGLEQYF.

The chain carries TRBV6-5 and TRBJ1-5, with 11 positions matching TRBD1. CDR1 is MNHEY, CDR2 SVGAGI, per germline. J was trimmed by 4 bases and V by 2 bases; bases with no gene match: 10. This CDR3 has 18 amino acids. The CDR3 is CASSYLIPGQGENQPQHF. CDR3 in DNA: TGTGCCAGCAGTTACCTTATCCCGGGACAGGGGGAAAATCAGCCCCAGCATTTT.

This clonotype was seen a few times. The chain has TRBV9 and TRBJ2-1; 8 bases align to TRBD2. Germline V gene sequence: CDR1 SGDLS, CDR2 YYNGEE. The V segment lost 2 bases and the J segment 5 bases; nucleotides outside the gene matches: 6. The CDR3 runs to 15 residues. The CDR3 DNA is TGTGCCAGCAGCGTTGGCGGGGGGCGGGACAATGAGCAGTTCTTC. Its protein is CASSVGGGRDNEQFF. The variable domain in full, with the rest retrieved from reference TRBV9 and TRBJ2-1, is DSGVTQTPKHLITATGQRVTLRCSPRSGDLSVYWYQQSLDQGLQFLIQYYNGEERAKGNILERFSAQQFPDLHSELNLSSLELGDSALYFCASSVGGGRDNEQFFGPGTRLTVL.

This clonotype has a handful of counts. The V gene is TRBV5-1, the J gene TRBJ2-7; D perhaps matches TRBD2 (5 bases). The CDR3 contains 14 residues. The germline CDR1 and CDR2 sequences are SGHRS and YFSETQ. V was trimmed by 0 bases and J by 3 bases, leaving 10 bases between them. The CDR3 DNA follows: TGCGCCAGCAGCTTGGGGACTCCTATCTACGAGCAGTACTTC. Translated, it gives CASSLGTPIYEQYF.

This clonotype was counted only a few times. The chain couples TRBV25-1 to TRBJ2-1, with 8 bases fitting TRBD2. Germline V lookup: CDR1 MGHDK, CDR2 SYGVNS. J lost 5 bases, V lost 4 bases, and 10 bases had no gene match. CDR3 length equals 16 residues. Here the CDR3 reads CASSGLAGLWDNEQFF. The CDR3 coding sequence is TGTGCCAGCAGTGGCTTAGCGGGACTTTGGGACAATGAGCAGTTCTTC.

This clonotype appeared a few times. The rearrangement joins TRBV5-4 to TRBJ2-7; the match to TRBD2 covers 11 bases. V was clipped by 5 bases and J by 7 bases; unmatched bases: 11. CDR3 size: 15 residues. CDR1 and CDR2 from the germline V gene are SGHNT and YYREEE (reference sequence). The CDR3 nucleotides are TGTGCCAGCAGTCTATATAGCGGGGGGGGCGAGGAGCAGTACTTC. The encoded protein is CASSLYSGGGEEQYF.

V gene TRBV5-5 combines with J gene TRBJ1-2; D may be TRBD1 (6 bases). V dropped 0 bases and J dropped 2 bases, with 17 bases sitting between them. Germline CDR1 reads SGHKS; CDR2 reads YYEKEE (reference sequence). There are 17 residues in the CDR3. The CDR3 reads CASSLVLLTGMNYGYTF. CDR3 DNA sequence: TGTGCCAGCAGCTTGGTACTCCTTACAGGGATGAACTATGGCTACACCTTC.

V is TRBV7-9 and J is TRBJ2-7; D is unresolved. The germline V gene encodes CDR1 SEHNR and CDR2 FQNEAQ (reference sequence). The CDR3 runs 13 residues. V lost 5 bases and J 3 bases, leaving 11 bases between the germline ends. The CDR3 here is CASSDLDGYEQYF. The CDR3 DNA is TGTGCCAGCAGCGACCTGGACGGCTACGAGCAGTACTTC.

This chain connects TRBV3-1 to TRBJ2-3, with 10 bases matching TRBD2. This CDR3 spans 17 amino acids. The ends lost 1 base at V and 3 bases at J; junction bases unmatched: 7. CDR1 LGHDT and CDR2 YNNKEL come from the germline V gene (reference sequence). The CDR3 DNA is TGTGCCAGCAGCCAAGCCCAGGCTAGCGGGAGAACAGATACGCAGTATTTT. Protein product: CASSQAQASGRTDTQYF.

This clonotype came up a few times. The chain is built from TRBV7-9 and TRBJ1-6; a weak D match, TRBD1 (6 bases). The V and J ends lost 5 bases and 9 bases respectively, with 14 bases between them. Germline loops: CDR1 SEHNR, CDR2 FQNEAQ (reference sequence). This CDR3 has 14 amino acids. The CDR3 reads CASSPWTAFSPLHF. The CDR3 DNA reads TGTGCCAGCAGCCCGTGGACAGCATTTTCACCCCTCCACTTT.

This chain links TRBV9 with TRBJ2-1; TRBD2 matches 9 bases. Germline V gene lookup returns CDR1 SGDLS and CDR2 YYNGEE. CDR3 length equals 14 residues. V trimming: 0 bases; J trimming: 14 bases; junction bases outside the gene matches: 9. CDR3 sequence: CASSVAGGGAPEFF. In DNA form, the CDR3 reads TGTGCCAGCAGCGTAGCTGGCGGGGGGGCCCCCGAGTTCTTC. Supplemented by reference TRBV9 and TRBJ2-1, the full variable domain reads DSGVTQTPKHLITATGQRVTLRCSPRSGDLSVYWYQQSLDQGLQFLIQYYNGEERAKGNILERFSAQQFPDLHSELNLSSLELGDSALYFCASSVAGGGAPEFFGPGTRLTVL.

V gene TRBV11-2 combines with J gene TRBJ2-5; D ambiguous. CDR1 is SGHAT, CDR2 FQNNGV, per germline. The CDR3 contains 12 residues. V lost 8 bases and J 11 bases, leaving 18 bases between the germline ends. CDR3 residues: CASGERWNEQYF. The CDR3 nucleotides are TGTGCCAGCGGAGAGAGGTGGAATGAGCAGTACTTC. Based on the CDR3 plus reference TRBV11-2 and TRBJ2-5, the full variable domain is EAGVAQSPRYKIIEKRQSVAFWCNPISGHATLYWYQQILGQGPKLLIQFQNNGVVDDSQLPKDRFSAERLKGVDSTLKIQPAKLEDSAVYLCASGERWNEQYFGPGTRLLVL.

The chain is built from TRBV27 and TRBJ1-1, with 7 bases identical to TRBD1. The V gene's germline CDR1 is MNHEY and CDR2 SMNVEV (reference sequence). The CDR3 extends over 15 amino acids. Trimming removed 7 bases from V and 6 bases from J; junction bases left unmatched: 14. CDR3 nucleotide sequence: TGTGCCAGCACCCCTTGGGACAGCCCGGTGGCTGAAGCTTTCTTT. It yields the protein CASTPWDSPVAEAFF.

This clonotype was counted between two and nine times. This chain links TRBV28 with TRBJ2-7; D is unresolved. The V end was cut by 6 bases, the J end by 0 bases, with 9 bases between. This CDR3 is built from 13 residues. Germline CDR1 is MDHEN and CDR2 is SYDVKM. This CDR3 is CASRNRNSYEQYF. The CDR3 DNA reads as TGTGCCAGCAGAAACAGAAACTCCTACGAGCAGTACTTC.

The sample holds one count of this clonotype. The chain couples TRBV5-1 to TRBJ2-3; possible D gene TRBD1, 5 bases. V gave up 4 bases and J gave up 2 bases, with 11 bases separating them. CDR1 is SGHRS, CDR2 YFSETQ, per germline. The CDR3 is 14 amino acids. CDR3 sequence reads: CASSIGHPTDTQYF. CDR3 nucleotides: TGCGCCAGCAGCATCGGACATCCCACAGATACGCAGTATTTT.